This TCR beta chain was identified during a study of shared clonotypes between healthy human individuals. About the research overall: Every donor yielded three CD4 naive, three CD4 memory, two CD8 naive and one CD8 memory plate.

Remarks on this clone: Its antigen is unidentified.

Study donors comprised healthy, HIV-negative adults devoid of recent acute infection or vaccination. Overall study results and limits: It was the non-shared clonotypes that had lower generation probabilities than clonotypes shared by all four donors. Compared with memory subsets, naive subsets generally had larger estimated richness.

This CDR3 is built from 11 residues. Germline V gene data show CDR1 as DFQATT and CDR2 as SNEGSKA (reference sequence). The data were produced by immunoSEQ multiplex PCR, yet TCRdb's version contains in-frame clones alone and is incomplete. Here the sample spans approximately 2.1 million clones, 80% to 95% being singletons. Specimen: naive CD4+ T cells from PBMCs. Subset reported: CD45RA+ positively selected. The chain uses TRBV20-1 and TRBJ2-1; tentatively, D is TRBD2 (5 bases). The source is a man younger than 35 in good health. Some clones in this sample may be carry-over from other donors' samples. The CDR3 spells CSGEGPNEQFF. CDR3 coding DNA: TGCAGCGGCGAGGGCCCCAATGAGCAGTTCTTC.